Shown below are 20 T cell receptor beta chains from a single sample sequenced in a study of blood T cell repertoires in COVID-19. Method: immunoSEQ multiplex PCR; TCRdb's copy keeps in-frame clones and lacks some. Altogether about 340,000 clones are present, 80% to 90% being singletons, with the ten largest covering under 6.5%. Sequenced sample: peripheral blood. These receptors all stem from a woman aged 50 to 65 with COVID-19, enrolled during active disease.

The J gene is TRBJ1-3, the V gene TRBV7-8; tentatively, D is TRBD1 (6 bases). Germline CDR1 reads SGHVS; CDR2 reads FQNEAQ. V shed 1 base and J shed 0 bases, with 10 bases lying between them. The CDR3 runs 16 residues. This chain's CDR3 is CASSLVNRASGNTIYF. The CDR3 DNA is TGTGCCAGCAGCTTAGTGAACAGGGCCTCTGGAAACACCATATATTTT.

This sequence joins TRBV18 and TRBJ1-1, with D perhaps TRBD1 (5 bases). The CDR3 length is 14 residues. With 3 bases removed from V and 7 bases from J, the gap between germline ends came to 15 bases. Germline V gives CDR1 KGHSH, CDR2 LQKENI. The CDR3 sequence is CASSPTGLRGEAFF. The CDR3 DNA reads TGTGCCAGCTCACCCACCGGTCTTAGGGGTGAAGCTTTCTTT. Full variable domain (missing parts from reference TRBV18 and TRBJ1-1): NAGVMQNPRHLVRRRGQEARLRCSPMKGHSHVYWYRQLPEEGLKFMVYLQKENIIDESGMPKERFSAEFPKEGPSILRIQQVVRGDSAAYFCASSPTGLRGEAFFGQGTRLTVV.

This chain connects TRBV3-1 (or the pseudogene TRBV3-2) to TRBJ2-1; 8 nucleotides line up with TRBD2. The germline gives CDR1 LGHDT, CDR2 YNNKEL (reference sequence). There are 15 residues in the CDR3. The V segment lost 5 bases and the J segment 4 bases; nucleotides outside the gene matches: 7. The CDR3 sequence is CASSYAPGGYNEQFF. CDR3 nucleotides: TGTGCCAGCAGCTACGCCCCGGGAGGGTACAATGAGCAGTTCTTC.

In DNA, the CDR3 is TGCGCCAGCAGCCCGGAGACAGGGAACTATGGCTACACCTTC. Translating it yields CASSPETGNYGYTF. V gene TRBV5-1 combines with J gene TRBJ1-2; 7 bases agree with TRBD1. The V and J ends lost 4 bases and 2 bases, in that order; junction bases with no gene match: 5. Germline V gene lookup returns CDR1 SGHRS and CDR2 YFSETQ. CDR3 length: 14 amino acids.

This clone has only a few counts. The chain employs TRBV3-1 (or the pseudogene TRBV3-2) and TRBJ2-1; 9 bases are a match to TRBD2. The CDR3 sequence is 15 residues long. The V gene end was trimmed by 4 bases and the J gene end by 5 bases; junction bases not matched to a gene: 6. CDR1 and CDR2 from the germline V gene are LGHDT and YNNKEL (reference sequence). Here the CDR3 reads CASSLTGTSHNEQFF. The CDR3 nucleotides are TGTGCCAGCAGCCTTACCGGGACTAGCCACAATGAGCAGTTCTTC.

The chain couples TRBV9 to TRBJ2-6; no definite D call. V lost 3 bases and J 0 bases, leaving 10 bases between the germline ends. Germline assignment: CDR1 SGDLS and CDR2 YYNGEE. The CDR3 spans 16 residues. This CDR3 reads CASSAPRNSGANVLTF. CDR3 in DNA: TGTGCCAGCAGCGCCCCCAGGAACTCTGGGGCCAACGTCCTGACTTTC.

This clone was picked up one time. The V gene is TRBV6-1, the J gene TRBJ2-1, with 9 bases lining up with TRBD1. Germline-derived CDR1 and CDR2 are MNHNS and SASEGT. Trimming cost V 0 bases and J 2 bases; bases outside gene matches: 5. The CDR3 has 17 amino acids. CDR3 sequence (DNA): TGTGCCAGCAGTGAAGCATCCGGGACAGGGACCTACAATGAGCAGTTCTTC. Translated: CASSEASGTGTYNEQFF.

V gene TRBV21-1 combines with J gene TRBJ2-1; the DNA was not compared with TRBD2, the D call given in the table. TRBV21-1 is classified as a pseudogene. The CDR3 extends over 14 amino acids. The CDR3 is CASTGGTSENEQFF. The CDR3 nucleotides read TGTGCCAGCACCGGAGGGACTAGCGAGAATGAGCAGTTCTTC.

V and J are TRBV3-1 (or the pseudogene TRBV3-2) and TRBJ2-7; D is uncertain. V lost 2 bases and J 0 bases, leaving 2 bases between the germline ends. Germline V gene data show CDR1 as LGHDT and CDR2 as YNNKEL (reference sequence). The CDR3 sequence is 12 residues long. CDR3 sequence (DNA): TGTGCCAGCAGCCAATACTCCTACGAGCAGTACTTC. Translating it yields CASSQYSYEQYF.

This CDR3 reads CSVDGTSGVGLDEQFF. DNA for the CDR3: TGCAGCGTCGACGGGACTAGCGGGGTTGGTTTGGATGAGCAGTTCTTC. This chain links TRBV29-1 with TRBJ2-1; 13 bases match TRBD2. The junction had 13 bases not matched to a gene; V was cut back by 6 bases and J by 8 bases. Germline loops: CDR1 SQVTM, CDR2 ANQGSEA. The CDR3 contains 16 residues.

This rearrangement joins TRBV3-1 (or the pseudogene TRBV3-2) to TRBJ2-7; 7 positions match TRBD1. CDR1 LGHDT and CDR2 YNNKEL come from the germline V gene (reference sequence). The J segment lost 0 bases and the V segment lost 9 bases, leaving 8 bases of the junction unmatched. CDR3 length: 14 amino acids. CDR3 protein: CARNLGQSSYEQYF. The CDR3 nucleotides are TGTGCCAGAAACCTGGGACAGAGCTCCTACGAGCAGTACTTC.

The chain recombines TRBV6-5 with TRBJ1-3, with D possibly TRBD1 on 5 matching bases. CDR3 length: 14 residues. Per germline, CDR1 MNHEY and CDR2 SVGAGI. V was pared by 10 bases and J by 4 bases, with 17 bases between. The CDR3 DNA reads TGTGCCACTCGGCCCGGGGGGACCGGAAACACCATATATTTT. This encodes CATRPGGTGNTIYF.

About this clone itself: At one end, the junction sequence differs from germline, possibly due to a read error. The chain has TRBV3-1 (or the pseudogene TRBV3-2) and TRBJ2-1, with TRBD2 matching over 8 bases. This CDR3 region has 16 residues. The germline V gene encodes CDR1 LGHDT and CDR2 YNNKEL (reference sequence). The CDR3 DNA is TGTGCCAGCAGCCAACTCGGGGGGGGTTCCTCCAATGAGCAGTTCTTC. This codes for CASSQLGGGSSNEQFF.

This chain joins TRBV25-1 and TRBJ2-2, with D possibly being TRBD1 (6 bases). The germline V and J ends were trimmed by 6 bases and 7 bases, with 18 bases remaining between them. This CDR3 has 15 residues. Germline V gene sequence: CDR1 MGHDK, CDR2 SYGVNS. CDR3 DNA: TGTGCCAGCAGGGACGTGGTCAGGGGTCGCGGGGAGCTGTTTTTT. As protein: CASRDVVRGRGELFF.

The CDR3 region is CASSQAVYIANTGELFF. The DNA of the CDR3 is TGTGCCAGCAGCCAAGCAGTATATATCGCGAACACCGGGGAGCTGTTTTTT. This chain uses TRBV3-1 (or the pseudogene TRBV3-2) with TRBJ2-2; no reliable D call. The CDR3 is 17 residues long. Germline CDR1 is LGHDT and CDR2 is YNNKEL (reference sequence). The V end lost 1 base, the J end lost 0 bases, and 12 bases lay between the germline ends.

The chain joins TRBV3-1 (or the pseudogene TRBV3-2) to TRBJ1-2; D is perhaps TRBD1 (6 bases). Germline CDR1 LGHDT, CDR2 YNNKEL (reference sequence). The CDR3 is made up of 16 amino acids. Trimming removed 0 bases at V and 4 bases at J, with 15 bases between. CDR3 sequence reads: CASSQDWGGASYGYTF. CDR3 DNA: TGTGCCAGCAGCCAAGATTGGGGGGGCGCCTCCTATGGCTACACCTTC.

This clone occurred a few times. V gene TRBV4-2 combines with J gene TRBJ1-4; the match to TRBD1 covers 9 bases. CDR3 length equals 16 residues. Trimming at V came to 0 bases and at J to 2 bases, leaving 1 base not matched to a gene. Germline V lookup: CDR1 LGHNA, CDR2 YNFKEQ. The CDR3 bases are TGTGCCAGCAGCCAAGATGGGACAGGGACTAATGAAAAACTGTTTTTT. As protein: CASSQDGTGTNEKLFF.

This chain uses TRBV30 with TRBJ2-2, with D maybe TRBD2 (5 bases). The CDR3 is 13 amino acids. Trimming pared 0 bases from V and 6 bases from J, leaving 8 bases between. The germline CDR1 and CDR2 sequences are GTSNPN and SVGIG (reference sequence). Here the CDR3 reads CAWSVHGAGELFF. The DNA of the CDR3 is TGTGCCTGGAGTGTACACGGGGCCGGGGAGCTGTTTTTT.

The chain uses TRBV11-3 and TRBJ2-7; 9 nucleotides agree with TRBD1. The CDR3 length is 15 residues. Germline V gene data show CDR1 as SGHNT and CDR2 as YENEEA. V was pared by 6 bases and J by 0 bases, with 6 bases of the junction left unmatched. CDR3 sequence (DNA): TGTGCCAGCAGTCCGGGACAGGGAAGCTCCTACGAGCAGTACTTC. Amino acids: CASSPGQGSSYEQYF.

This sequence joins TRBV7-9 and TRBJ1-1; D unclear. The germline V gene encodes CDR1 SEHNR and CDR2 FQNEAQ (reference sequence). Deletions cut 7 bases from V and 4 bases from J, with 13 bases between. The CDR3 sequence is 13 residues long. The CDR3 loop reads CASTPLSLTEAFF. The DNA of the CDR3 is TGTGCCAGCACCCCACTGTCGCTCACTGAAGCTTTCTTT.